This T cell receptor beta chain was captured by sequencing in a study of cytomegalovirus exposure and HLA in healthy donors (dated by TCRdb to the late 2010s). Describing the broader study: The 500 to 800 repertoires of the first cohort and the 95 to 150 validation repertoires were produced on the same platform, according to a later analysis. The study was designed to test whether signatures of past pathogen exposure could be identified by cataloging public T cell receptors. In addition to the first cohort of roughly 670 subjects, a separate validation cohort of 130 or so different subjects was used. The study combined high-throughput TCR immunosequencing, statistical association of individual TCRs with disease status, and machine learning to predict cytomegalovirus infection status.

Overall results and qualifications from the work: In the study, around 150 TCR beta chains were listed as associated with cytomegalovirus. Of the cluster scores, about 94% were above 0 in a later analysis, which found that TCRs clustered in the first cohort also tended to co-occur in the 120 or so validation repertoires. Most TCR sequences were observed very rarely across donors, whereas some public TCRs were present in many individuals. According to the authors, the approach could potentially be generalized to other disease states and immunological phenotypes. In vitro tests confirmed that a few of the cytomegalovirus-associated TCR beta chains recognize cytomegalovirus antigens. The validation cohort had no HLA typing available for a later analysis, so co-occurrence within that cohort was assessed over all 120 or so repertoires. Cytomegalovirus status was reported to be diagnosed by the classifier with high specificity and sensitivity in both the original and validation cohorts.

This clone has only a few counts. Which antigen it targets is not known. Nothing much larger sits one base from this clone, and base qualities are not available. The CDR3 covers 15 residues, taking in both the cysteine and the phenylalanine. Only the CDR3 DNA is retained, 45 bases long and in frame from the first base. The germline V and J ends show losses of 5 bases and 4 bases respectively, and no gene match explains 4 bases of the junction. For CDR1 and CDR2, the germline V gene (reference sequence) lists MNHEY and SMNVEV. Receptors were amplified or captured by the immunoSEQ multiplex PCR assay. The authors processed their data as follows. A statistical classification framework was built to diagnose cytomegalovirus status from the catalog of TCR beta chain sequences. The table comes from immuneACCESS by way of TCRdb, which keeps in-frame sequences with V and J called. Part of the clones is missing from these tables; in studies checked, under half for an unresolved V gene and the rest for unknown reasons. V and J calls and clone size are as listed in that table; D and trimming were resolved from the DNA. The table for this sample lists about 130,000 clones; roughly 79% of them were counted only once. The ten most abundant clones make up 25% to 30% of the sample.

Separate from the roughly 700-subject first cohort, the validation cohort of about 130 subjects was the group to which the donors belonged. This sequence uses TRBV27 and TRBJ2-5; 13 bases in between match TRBD2. The specimen was PBMCs. The TCR comes from a young man in good health and CMV-seropositive. The CDR3 here reads CASSRTSGSGETQYF. The sequenced DNA is TGTGCCAGCAGTCGGACTAGCGGGAGCGGAGAGACCCAGTACTTC.